This is a list of T cell receptor beta chains from one sample in a study of T cell changes during pregnancy in multiple sclerosis. Sequencing used immunoSEQ multiplex PCR; TCRdb keeps in-frame clones, though not all of them. The sample holds roughly 99,000 clones, about 92% seen once. The sample in question was peripheral blood, obtained after pregnancy. All receptors derive from a female donor in good health, enrolled as a control in a pregnancy study. The conserved cysteine and the conserved F or W are not part of the CDR3 here. The D gene is left open where the match is weak.

TRBJ1-2 TRBV14 TRBD1 ASSQWGFRGTDYGYT
TRBJ1-4 TRBV18 TRBD1 ASSPIQGSEKLF
TRBJ2-2 TRBV2 TRBD1 ASRGQVGDTGELF
TRBJ1-3 TRBV19 . ASIQGRGNTIY
TRBJ2-7 TRBV19 . ASSIRTEYYEQY
TRBJ2-1 TRBV7-6 . ASSLGAGADEQF
TRBJ2-3 TRBV5-1 TRBD2 ASSSTGGPSDTQY
TRBJ1-1 TRBV5-8 . ASSLGQGAF
TRBJ2-3 TRBV27 TRBD2 ASSPLAGGTDTQY
TRBJ2-3 TRBV10-1 TRBD2 ASSEASGHRTDTQY
TRBJ1-4 TRBV4-2 . ASSQAEGEGKLF
TRBJ1-3 TRBV28 TRBD1 ASRQQGQDTIY
TRBJ2-1 TRBV28 . ASRPNREFDNEQF
TRBJ1-5 TRBV7-9 . ASSLLNQPQH
TRBJ2-1 TRBV9 TRBD1 ASSERTGVGNEQF
TRBJ1-1 TRBV28 . ASSLPGIMNTEAF
TRBJ2-3 TRBV29-1 . SAVTDTQY
TRBJ2-5 TRBV2 TRBD2 ASHTGEGTQY
TRBJ1-4 TRBV5-6 TRBD1 ASSAGTEDEKLF